In its sample, the clone carrying this T cell receptor (beta chain) was seen once. What it binds is unknown. Naive CD8 cells lacked CD45RO and underwent positive selection for CCR7, leaving out terminally differentiated effector memory CD45RA+ cells. Every contributor of samples was a Caucasian grown-up residing in Nashville, Tennessee. The source of the sample is a study of shared clonotypes between healthy human individuals. Study-level results: Sampling covered blood only; tissue repertoires likely differ. With few donors, the genetic and exposure-history diversity represented was limited.

Losses at the gene ends were 1 base for V and 6 bases for J; bases not matched to a gene: 10. This CDR3 is 17 amino acids long. Germline V gene data show CDR1 as SEHNR and CDR2 as FQNEAQ (reference sequence). Authors' methods: From ImmunoSEQ came sequences covering only the junction and carrying no quality scores, so filtering differed. TCRdb keeps only in-frame clones here, not all; method: immunoSEQ multiplex PCR. V and J calls and clone size are given by that table; D and trimming were obtained from the DNA. The sample has hundreds of thousands of clones, 80% to 95% seen once. The sequence came from a man aged 25 to 40 in good health. J is TRBJ2-7 and V is TRBV7-9; 12 bases match TRBD2. Sequenced material: naive CD8+ T cells sorted from blood. CDR3 bases: TGTGCCAGCAGCTTAGGACCCGTGACTAGCGGGAGCGGCGAGCAGTACTTC. Translating gives CASSLGPVTSGSGEQYF.